This is a list of T cell receptor beta chains from one sample in a study of T cells in Graves' hyperthyroidism and ophthalmopathy. Each CDR3 protein is one row after TCRdb ran MiXCR on the multiplex PCR reads. The repertoire holds 300,000 to 450,000 distinct CDR3 sequences, with 18% as singletons. The sample comprised blood. The receptors shown here come from a man between 18 and 35 years old with Graves' ophthalmopathy. CDR3s include the opening cysteine and the closing phenylalanine or tryptophan. A D gene is named only where the DNA matches it firmly. Size values are once, few and many counts, or a class for expanded clones, and some rows have none.

D gene	J gene	clone size	V gene	CDR3 DNA	CDR3 protein
NA	TRBJ1-1	many	TRBV5-5	TGTGCCAGCATCTCGACAGGGAACACTGAAGCTTTCTTT	CASISTGNTEAFF
NA	TRBJ2-5	many	TRBV5-8	TGTGCCAGCAGCTTGGCGACGGTGAGGCAAGAGACCCAGTACTTC	CASSLATVRQETQYF
NA	TRBJ2-3	many	TRBV11-3	TGTGCCAGCAGTGAAGTCCAGGGCGGCCGGGATACGCAGTATTTT	CASSEVQGGRDTQYF
NA	TRBJ2-7	NA	TRBV6-1	TGTGCCAGCAGTCGGAGCGCTTCCTACGAGCAGTACTTC	CASSRSASYEQYF
NA	TRBJ1-6	many	TRBV2	TGTGCCAGCCTCATGACAGCGAATTCACCCCTCCACTTT	CASLMTANSPLHF
NA	TRBJ2-5	many	TRBV6-1	TGTGCCAGCAGTGACCTCGGCGCAGGGGAAGAGACCCAGTACTTC	CASSDLGAGEETQYF
NA	TRBJ1-2	many	TRBV6-1	TGTGCCACCTTAACCTCGGGGGCTACGGGCTACACCTTC	CATLTSGATGYTF
NA	TRBJ1-1	many	TRBV12-3/TRBV12-4	TGTGCCAGCAGTCCTCGTCTCATGAACACTGAAGCTTTCTTT	CASSPRLMNTEAFF
NA	TRBJ1-6	NA	TRBV7-9	TGTGCCAGCAGCTTAGCACAGGGCTCTAATTCGCCCCTCCACTTT	CASSLAQGSNSPLHF
NA	TRBJ1-1	many	TRBV12-5	TGTGCTAGTGGTTTGGAAGGGCCCACTGAAGCTTTCTTT	CASGLEGPTEAFF
TRBD2	TRBJ2-1	few	TRBV20-1	TGCAGTGTGCCCGGGACTACTGACTACAATGAGCAGTTCTTC	CSVPGTTDYNEQFF
NA	TRBJ2-7	many	TRBV28	TGTGCCAGCAGTTTGTGGGGGTACGAGCAGTACTTC	CASSLWGYEQYF
TRBD1	TRBJ2-7	many	TRBV6-1	TGTGCCAGCAGTGGACAGGGGGTCTACGAGCAGTACTTC	CASSGQGVYEQYF
NA	TRBJ2-2	few	TRBV5-6	TGTGCCAGCAGCTTGGCGGCCAGGGGAGAGACCGGGGAGCTGTTTTTT	CASSLAARGETGELFF